The rows below give T cell receptor beta chains drawn from one sample of a study of blood T cell repertoires in COVID-19. The data were produced by immunoSEQ multiplex PCR, yet TCRdb's version contains in-frame clones alone and is incomplete. The sample yields 160,000 or so clones, approximately 91% seen once. The sample taken for sequencing was peripheral blood. These receptors all come from a woman aged 70-85 years with acute or convalescent COVID-19. Both conserved end residues are part of each CDR3. A D gene is named only where the DNA matches it firmly. Clone size is given for some rows only: seen once, a few or many times, or a class if the clone is expanded.

j_gene,d_gene,abundance,len,v_gene,CDR3aa,CDR3nt
TRBJ2-5,NA,once,16,TRBV7-9,CASSLVFMWQGETQYF,TGTGCCAGCAGCTTAGTTTTTATGTGGCAGGGGGAGACCCAGTACTTC
TRBJ2-1,TRBD1,NA,13,TRBV14,CASSLTGANEQFF,TGTGCCAGCAGCCTCACAGGGGCGAATGAGCAGTTCTTC
TRBJ2-5,NA,NA,14,TRBV7-5,CARSLGAGVETQYF,TGTGCCAGAAGCTTAGGAGCGGGGGTAGAGACCCAGTACTTC
TRBJ1-5,TRBD1,NA,15,TRBV27,CASSLGNRGNQPQHF,TGTGCCAGCAGTTTAGGGAACAGGGGGAATCAGCCCCAGCATTTT
TRBJ2-3,NA,NA,15,TRBV6-1,CASSEPSAVTDTQYF,TGTGCCAGCAGTGAACCCAGTGCCGTGACAGATACGCAGTATTTT
TRBJ1-2,TRBD1,NA,14,TRBV7-2,CASSNRGRSYGYTF,TGTGCCAGCAGCAACAGGGGGCGATCCTATGGCTACACCTTC
TRBJ1-4,NA,NA,15,TRBV7-2,CASSLGTGRGEKLFF,TGTGCCAGCAGCTTAGGGACTGGGAGAGGGGAAAAACTGTTTTTT
TRBJ1-2,NA,NA,13,TRBV6-5,CASSLAGPYGYTF,TGTGCCAGCAGCCTCGCAGGGCCCTATGGCTACACCTTC
TRBJ1-5,NA,few,13,TRBV7-2,CASSLTDNQPQHF,TGTGCCAGCAGCTTGACAGACAATCAGCCCCAGCATTTT
TRBJ1-4,TRBD1,NA,15,TRBV3-1/TRBV3-2,CASSRGTGGNEKLFF,TGTGCCAGCAGCCGGGGGACAGGAGGGAATGAAAAACTGTTTTTT
TRBJ2-3,TRBD2,NA,16,TRBV13,CASSLRGGGAQDTQYF,TGTGCCAGCAGCTTACGGGGCGGGGGGGCCCAAGATACGCAGTATTTT
TRBJ1-2,NA,NA,16,TRBV6-2/TRBV6-3,CASSYSAGYSLYGYTF,TGTGCCAGCAGTTACTCCGCGGGTTACTCTCTCTATGGCTACACCTTC
TRBJ2-3,NA,NA,15,TRBV7-9,CASSLVMGRTDTQYF,TGTGCCAGCAGCTTAGTTATGGGCCGCACAGATACGCAGTATTTT
TRBJ1-2,TRBD1,NA,15,TRBV3-1/TRBV3-2,CASSQGGTGGWGYTF,TGTGCCAGCAGCCAGGGCGGGACAGGGGGATGGGGCTACACCTTC
TRBJ1-5,TRBD1,NA,15,TRBV6-9,CASSVDRASSRPQHF,TGTGCCAGCAGCGTAGACAGGGCTTCCTCTCGGCCCCAGCATTTT
TRBJ2-1,NA,NA,14,TRBV7-3,CASSQRSSYNEQFF,TGTGCCAGCAGCCAGCGGAGCTCCTACAATGAGCAGTTCTTC
TRBJ1-1,NA,NA,13,TRBV5-1,CASSLVGPTEAFF,TGCGCCAGCAGCTTGGTTGGGCCCACTGAAGCTTTCTTT
TRBJ2-5,NA,NA,13,TRBV12-3/TRBV12-4,CASSLREVETQYF,TGTGCCAGCAGTTTAAGGGAGGTGGAGACCCAGTACTTC
TRBJ1-1,NA,NA,14,TRBV28,CASTLPSGGTEAFF,TGTGCCAGCACCCTCCCATCGGGGGGAACTGAAGCTTTCTTT
TRBJ2-2,NA,NA,12,TRBV12-3/TRBV12-4,CASSYGGAGLFF,TGTGCCAGCAGTTACGGAGGGGCGGGGCTGTTTTTT